The source of this TCR beta chain is a study of shared clonotypes between healthy human individuals. About the research overall: Aged 18 to 49, the donors were a couple of women and a few men.

The assay ran at deep level. Here immunoSEQ multiplex PCR was the method, and the copy in TCRdb shows in-frame clones only, minus some. The repertoire includes roughly 2.4 million clones, 95% of them detected once, and about 0.13% sits in the top ten. Per the germline V gene, CDR1 is ENHRY and CDR2 is SYGVKD. The CDR3 totals 14 residues. Trimming cost V 6 bases and J 5 bases; bases outside gene matches: 6. The chain employs TRBV10-3 and TRBJ2-7; the match to TRBD2 covers 11 bases. The sequence was collected from a young man in good health. Sequenced input: naive CD4+ T cells sorted from blood. Subset reported: CD45RA+ positively selected. The CDR3: CAISAALAGDEQYF. DNA of the CDR3: TGTGCCATCAGCGCGGCACTAGCGGGAGACGAGCAGTACTTC.